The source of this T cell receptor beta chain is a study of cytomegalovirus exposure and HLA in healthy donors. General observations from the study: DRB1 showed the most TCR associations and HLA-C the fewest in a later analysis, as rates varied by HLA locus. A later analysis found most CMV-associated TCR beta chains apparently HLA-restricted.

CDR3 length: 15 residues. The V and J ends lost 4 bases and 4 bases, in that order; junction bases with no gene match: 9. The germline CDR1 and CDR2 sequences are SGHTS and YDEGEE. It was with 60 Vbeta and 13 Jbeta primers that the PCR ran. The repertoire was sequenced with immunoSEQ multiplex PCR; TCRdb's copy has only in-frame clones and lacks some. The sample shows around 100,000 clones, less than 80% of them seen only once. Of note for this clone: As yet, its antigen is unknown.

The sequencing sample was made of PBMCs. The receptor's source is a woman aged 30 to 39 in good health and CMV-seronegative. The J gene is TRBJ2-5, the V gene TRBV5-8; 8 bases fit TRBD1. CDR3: CASSLTGVLLETQYF. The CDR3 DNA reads TGTGCCAGCAGCCTGACAGGGGTCTTGTTAGAGACCCAGTACTTC. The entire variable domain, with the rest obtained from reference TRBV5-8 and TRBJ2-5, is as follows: EAGVTQSPTHLIKTRGQQATLRCSPISGHTSVYWYQQALGLGLQFLLWYDEGEERNRGNFPPRFSGRQFPNYSSELNVNALELEDSALYLCASSLTGVLLETQYFGPGTRLLVL.